Presented here are 32 T cell receptor beta chains from one specimen sequenced in a study of blood T cell repertoires in COVID-19. Here immunoSEQ multiplex PCR was the method, and the copy in TCRdb shows in-frame clones only, minus some. The table has under 250,000 clones, about 89% seen once; the top ten hold 1.5% to 2%. The sequenced sample was peripheral blood. These TCRs come from a woman aged 55-70 years who had recovered from COVID-19.

This clone was seen a single time. V and J are TRBV3-1 (or the pseudogene TRBV3-2) and TRBJ2-1; D possibly corresponds to TRBD2 (6 bases). The germline CDR1 and CDR2 sequences are LGHDT and YNNKEL (reference sequence). Trimming stripped 0 bases from V and 6 bases from J, with 12 bases between. The CDR3 extends over 15 amino acids. CDR3 DNA: TGTGCCAGCAGCCAAGATCCGGGACTTATCAATGAGCAGTTCTTC. Translating it yields CASSQDPGLINEQFF.

The chain links TRBV7-8 to TRBJ2-3; D may be TRBD1 (5 bases). The germline V and J ends were trimmed by 2 bases and 1 base, with 7 bases remaining between them. This CDR3 is built from 14 residues. The germline gives CDR1 SGHVS, CDR2 FQNEAQ. CDR3 sequence: CASSLTGRTDTQYF. CDR3 DNA: TGTGCCAGCAGCTTAACAGGTCGCACAGATACGCAGTATTTT.

In this sample, this clone turned up once. The CDR3 bases are TGTGCCAGCAGCCGCGGGACTAGCGGGGGAGCTAGCACAGATACGCAGTATTTT. Translated, it gives CASSRGTSGGASTDTQYF. The chain employs TRBV9 and TRBJ2-3, with 14 positions matching TRBD2. Germline lookup yields CDR1 SGDLS and CDR2 YYNGEE. The CDR3 has 18 amino acids. With V trimmed by 4 bases and J by 0 bases, 7 bases remained unmatched.

The chain combines TRBV2 with TRBJ1-4, with 9 bases identical to TRBD1. Losses at the gene ends were 7 bases for V and 8 bases for J; bases not matched to a gene: 8. The V gene's germline CDR1 is SNHLY and CDR2 FYNNEI. The CDR3 is made up of 14 amino acids. Here the CDR3 DNA reads TGTGCCAGCATCCTACAGGGGGCAGGGGAAAAACTGTTTTTT. Its translation is CASILQGAGEKLFF.

V and J are TRBV5-1 and TRBJ2-3, with 8 bases lining up with TRBD2. J was trimmed by 4 bases and V by 0 bases; bases with no gene match: 4. This CDR3 has 15 amino acids. Germline V CDR1 and CDR2: SGHRS, YFSETQ. The CDR3 is CASSLGASGPDTQYF. For the CDR3, the DNA is TGCGCCAGCAGCTTGGGGGCTAGCGGGCCAGATACGCAGTATTTT.

This chain links TRBV5-1 with TRBJ1-1; D remains ambiguous. Germline V gene data show CDR1 as SGHRS and CDR2 as YFSETQ. CDR3 length equals 14 residues. V was shortened by 2 bases and J by 3 bases, with 11 bases between the two germline ends. The CDR3 bases are TGCGCCAGCAGCTTTGCCGGAGGAGACACTGAAGCTTTCTTT. Amino acids: CASSFAGGDTEAFF.

J is TRBJ2-5 and V is TRBV9; no clear D gene. Trimming pared 4 bases from V and 0 bases from J, leaving 7 bases between. The CDR3 consists of 13 residues. CDR1 and CDR2 from the germline V gene are SGDLS and YYNGEE. CDR3 DNA: TGTGCCAGCAGCCCCCGTAACCAAGAGACCCAGTACTTC. Amino acid sequence: CASSPRNQETQYF.

The chain has TRBV6-5 and TRBJ2-1; TRBD2 matches 9 bases. The CDR3 contains 14 residues. CDR1 is MNHEY and CDR2 is SVGAGI in the germline V gene. The V segment lost 6 bases and the J segment 15 bases; nucleotides outside the gene matches: 15. DNA for the CDR3: TGTGCCAGCAGCCCCGGGACTAGCCCATATCAGGGGTTCTTC. Translated, it gives CASSPGTSPYQGFF.

V usage is TRBV7-2 and J usage is TRBJ2-5, with TRBD2 identical over 7 bases. The CDR3 spans 14 residues. CDR1 and CDR2 (germline): SGHTA, FQGNSA. V trimming: 6 bases; J trimming: 3 bases; junction bases outside the gene matches: 7. For the CDR3, the DNA is TGTGCCAGCAGTCCGGGAGGCACGAAAGAGACCCAGTACTTC. Residues: CASSPGGTKETQYF.

CDR3 nucleotide sequence: TGTGCCAGCAGTCCCCTTGAGGGGGCCGACACCGGGGAGCTGTTTTTT. This sequence encodes CASSPLEGADTGELFF. The V call is TRBV28, the J call TRBJ2-2; TRBD1 agrees at 7 bases. Germline lookup yields CDR1 MDHEN and CDR2 SYDVKM. Germline trimming cut 5 bases from V and 3 bases from J; bases unmatched to any gene: 9. The CDR3 has 16 amino acids.

This sequence joins TRBV5-1 and TRBJ2-3; D call uncertain. The V end lost 3 bases, the J end lost 3 bases, and 8 bases lay between the germline ends. The CDR3 is made up of 13 amino acids. Germline assignment: CDR1 SGHRS and CDR2 YFSETQ. CDR3 DNA: TGCGCCAGCAGCTATGAAGCGACAGATACGCAGTATTTT. Protein product: CASSYEATDTQYF.

J is TRBJ2-2 and V is TRBV5-1, with TRBD1 as a possible D gene (5 bases). The V gene's germline CDR1 is SGHRS and CDR2 YFSETQ. CDR3 length: 17 residues. V was shortened by 1 base and J by 5 bases, with 18 bases between the two germline ends. The CDR3 region is CASSLLPGSWRTGELFF. Written as DNA, the CDR3 is TGCGCCAGCAGCTTGTTGCCAGGGTCGTGGAGAACCGGGGAGCTGTTTTTT. The variable domain in full, completed from reference TRBV5-1 and TRBJ2-2, reads KAGVTQTPRYLIKTRGQQVTLSCSPISGHRSVSWYQQTPGQGLQFLFEYFSETQRNKGNFPGRFSGRQFSNSRSEMNVSTLELGDSALYLCASSLLPGSWRTGELFFGEGSRLTVL.

This clone showed up just once. The chain links TRBV6-5 to TRBJ2-5, with TRBD2 matching over 8 bases. This CDR3 has 16 residues. V shed 0 bases, J shed 5 bases, and the junction held 8 bases outside the gene matches. Germline V CDR1 and CDR2: MNHEY, SVGAGI. The CDR3 DNA reads TGTGCCAGCAGTTACTCGGTAGGGGCGGGAGGCGAGACCCAGTACTTC. Translated: CASSYSVGAGGETQYF.

This chain links TRBV28 with TRBJ2-7, with D tentatively TRBD2 (5 bases). The germline V gene encodes CDR1 MDHEN and CDR2 SYDVKM. CDR3 length: 14 amino acids. Trimming removed 10 bases at V and 6 bases at J, with 22 bases between. The CDR3 nucleotides are TGTGCCACCAGAAGAGTAGCGACCCTCCTCGAGCAGTACTTC. Encoded protein: CATRRVATLLEQYF.

The genes are TRBV7-2 and TRBJ2-3; TRBD1 might be the D (5 bases). Germline V gene lookup returns CDR1 SGHTA and CDR2 FQGNSA. The ends were cut back, 1 base at V and 2 bases at J, with 10 bases in the middle. The CDR3 length is 15 residues. CDR3 sequence (DNA): TGTGCCAGCAGCTTAGACTGGGGCCCCACAGATACGCAGTATTTT. Residues: CASSLDWGPTDTQYF.

The gene calls are TRBV6-6 and TRBJ1-5; 8 bases agree with TRBD1. Trimming cost V 7 bases and J 3 bases; bases outside gene matches: 8. The CDR3 runs to 15 residues. Germline CDR1 reads MNHNY; CDR2 reads SVGAGI (reference sequence). The CDR3 nucleotides read TGTGCCAGCAAAACAGGGGGGCGCGACAATCAGCCCCAGCATTTT. It is translated as CASKTGGRDNQPQHF.

J is TRBJ1-4 and V is TRBV19, with 9 bases fitting TRBD1. Trimming removed 4 bases from V and 8 bases from J; junction bases left unmatched: 14. Per the germline V gene, CDR1 is LNHDA and CDR2 is SQIVND (reference sequence). The CDR3 has 17 residues. The CDR3 DNA follows: TGTGCCAGTAGTACCGACCCCCGGACAGGGGAAGGGGAAAAACTGTTTTTT. Its protein product is CASSTDPRTGEGEKLFF.

V is TRBV5-1 and J is TRBJ1-4; D unclear. The CDR3 has 14 amino acids. Trimming took 1 base from V and 8 from J, leaving 12 bases between them. Germline CDR1 reads SGHRS; CDR2 reads YFSETQ. The CDR3 region is CASSLSDGWEKLFF. CDR3 DNA sequence: TGCGCCAGCAGCTTGTCTGACGGGTGGGAAAAACTGTTTTTT. The full variable domain, completed using reference TRBV5-1 and TRBJ1-4, is KAGVTQTPRYLIKTRGQQVTLSCSPISGHRSVSWYQQTPGQGLQFLFEYFSETQRNKGNFPGRFSGRQFSNSRSEMNVSTLELGDSALYLCASSLSDGWEKLFFGSGTQLSVL.

On this clone itself: Different DNA sequences within this sample yield the same CDR3. CDR3: CASSLTSGGYNEQFF. The CDR3 DNA is TGCGCCAGCAGCTTGACTAGCGGGGGGTACAATGAGCAGTTCTTC. The chain carries TRBV5-1 and TRBJ2-1; TRBD2 matches 12 bases. CDR3 length: 15 amino acids. CDR1 SGHRS and CDR2 YFSETQ come from the germline V gene. Unmatched junction bases numbered 0, after V lost 1 base and J lost 4 bases.

The chain employs TRBV28 and TRBJ2-6; TRBD2 might be the D (7 bases). The CDR3 runs to 16 residues. Trimming cost V 5 bases and J 0 bases, with 11 bases left between them. Germline CDR1 is MDHEN and CDR2 is SYDVKM. CDR3 sequence reads: CASSNAGASGANVLTF. In DNA, the CDR3 is TGTGCCAGCAGTAACGCGGGGGCCTCTGGGGCCAACGTCCTGACTTTC. The full variable domain, its missing parts supplied by reference TRBV28 and TRBJ2-6, is DVKVTQSSRYLVKRTGEKVFLECVQDMDHENMFWYRQDPGLGLRLIYFSYDVKMKEKGDIPEGYSVSREKKERFSLILESASTNQTSMYLCASSNAGASGANVLTFGAGSRLTVL.

This chain joins TRBV15 and TRBJ2-7, with D tentatively TRBD2 (7 bases). Germline loops: CDR1 LNHNV, CDR2 YYDKDF (reference sequence). The CDR3 is 14 residues long. Trimming stripped 3 bases from V and 5 bases from J, with 14 bases between. The CDR3 region has the DNA TGTGCCACCAGCAGTAGCCGGGGGGCGAACGAGCAGTACTTC. This sequence encodes CATSSSRGANEQYF.

The chain has TRBV19 and TRBJ1-6; D is unclear. Trimming pared 0 bases from V and 3 bases from J, leaving 6 bases between. CDR3 length: 15 residues. Germline-derived CDR1 and CDR2 are LNHDA and SQIVND (reference sequence). The CDR3: CASSIELGYNSPLHF. CDR3 DNA sequence: TGTGCCAGTAGTATAGAACTCGGCTATAATTCACCCCTCCACTTT.

The CDR3 bases are TGTGCCAGCAGCCCCAATCGGGTCGATGAGCAGTTCTTC. The encoded protein is CASSPNRVDEQFF. The genes are TRBV7-2 and TRBJ2-1; D remains unclear. Trimming took 5 bases from V and 8 from J, leaving 13 bases between them. In germline, CDR1 is SGHTA, CDR2 FQGNSA. The CDR3 has 13 residues.

This rearrangement joins TRBV12-1 to TRBJ2-3; TRBD1 is taken as the D call from the table, unchecked against the DNA. TRBV12-1 is assigned pseudogene status. This CDR3 comprises 17 residues. DNA for the CDR3: TGTGCCAGCAGCTTTGCGCGAAGACAGAAGCAACCCGATACGCAGTATTTT. Translation: CASSFARRQKQPDTQYF.

The CDR3 nucleotides read TGTGCCAGCAGTATCAGACTAAGCTTCACCTACAATGAGCAGTTCTTC. This sequence encodes CASSIRLSFTYNEQFF. The J gene is TRBJ2-1, the V gene TRBV28; perhaps TRBD2 as D (5 bases). The CDR3 runs 16 residues. Trimming took off 5 bases at V and 2 bases at J, with 16 bases between the two ends. Germline lookup yields CDR1 MDHEN and CDR2 SYDVKM.

The rearrangement joins TRBV7-6 to TRBJ2-5, with D possibly matching TRBD2 (5 bases). Germline-derived CDR1 and CDR2 are SGHVS and FNYEAQ. This CDR3 has 14 residues. Trimming pared 5 bases from V and 5 bases from J, leaving 15 bases between. The CDR3 sequence: CASSRAEGRETQYF. DNA of the CDR3: TGTGCCAGCAGCCGAGCCGAGGGCCGGGAGACCCAGTACTTC. Using reference TRBV7-6 and TRBJ2-5 for the parts outside the CDR3, the full variable domain is GAGVSQSPRYKVTKRGQDVALRCDPISGHVSLYWYRQALGQGPEFLTYFNYEAQQDKSGLPNDRFSAERPEGSISTLTIQRTEQRDSAMYRCASSRAEGRETQYFGPGTRLLVL.

V gene TRBV6-1 combines with J gene TRBJ2-1; 8 nucleotides line up with TRBD1. CDR1 MNHNS and CDR2 SASEGT come from the germline V gene. The CDR3 loop spans 13 amino acids. Germline trimming cut 2 bases from V and 10 bases from J; bases unmatched to any gene: 4. CDR3 sequence reads: CASSERRDREQFF. The CDR3 DNA reads TGTGCCAGCAGTGAACGAAGGGACAGGGAGCAGTTCTTC.

This chain joins TRBV11-3 and TRBJ2-2, with 7 bases aligning to TRBD1. Germline CDR1 reads SGHNT; CDR2 reads YENEEA. The CDR3 covers 15 residues. V lost 4 bases and J lost 2; bases outside the gene matches: 4. The CDR3 loop is CASSSRQGNTGELFF. In DNA, the CDR3 is TGTGCCAGCAGCTCTAGACAGGGAAACACCGGGGAGCTGTTTTTT.

This clone was seen only a few times. The J gene is TRBJ1-4, the V gene TRBV4-1, with 7 bases that match TRBD1. From germline, CDR1 is MGHRA and CDR2 YSYEKL. This CDR3 has 16 amino acids. V was clipped by 2 bases and J by 13 bases; unmatched bases: 16. This chain's CDR3 is CASSQRRSGRQGRLFF. CDR3 DNA sequence: TGCGCCAGCAGCCAACGAAGGTCGGGAAGACAGGGAAGACTGTTTTTT.

The chain employs TRBV14 and TRBJ2-3; D is uncertain. V was clipped by 4 bases and J by 3 bases, with 8 bases between them. The CDR3 runs to 13 residues. CDR1 SGHDN and CDR2 FVKESK come from the germline V gene. In DNA form, the CDR3 reads TGTGCCAGCAGCCCCCCCGGTACAGATACGCAGTATTTT. This codes for CASSPPGTDTQYF.

This chain joins TRBV2 and TRBJ2-5, with D tentatively TRBD1 (6 bases). V gave up 2 bases and J gave up 7 bases, with 17 bases separating them. Germline V gene sequence: CDR1 SNHLY, CDR2 FYNNEI. The CDR3 length is 15 residues. The CDR3 sequence: CASSELTRAGVTQYF. In nucleotides, the CDR3 is TGTGCCAGCAGTGAATTGACCCGAGCAGGGGTGACCCAGTACTTC. The full variable domain, with the rest looked up from reference TRBV2 and TRBJ2-5, is EPEVTQTPSHQVTQMGQEVILRCVPISNHLYFYWYRQILGQKVEFLVSFYNNEISEKSEIFDDQFSVERPDGSNFTLKIRSTKLEDSAMYFCASSELTRAGVTQYFGPGTRLLVL.

V and J are TRBV28 and TRBJ1-5; possibly TRBD1 for D (5 bases). Germline CDR1 MDHEN, CDR2 SYDVKM. Deletions cut 8 bases from V and 5 bases from J, with 13 bases between. The CDR3 runs to 13 residues. CDR3 sequence (DNA): TGTGCCAGCCGACAGACCTCCCATCAGCCCCAGCATTTT. This codes for CASRQTSHQPQHF.